This T cell receptor beta chain was captured in a study of blood T cell repertoires in COVID-19. Study background: The analysed material was cDNA or gDNA that came from T cells, B-cell-depleted T cells, or PBMCs.

Generated by immunoSEQ multiplex PCR, the TCRdb table keeps only in-frame clones and is missing some. Of 200,000 to 250,000 clones listed, under 95% are singletons. In germline, CDR1 is WNHNN, CDR2 SYGVQD (reference sequence). The CDR3 runs 16 residues. V shed 7 bases, J shed 10 bases, and the junction held 19 bases outside the gene matches. The receptor comes from a woman younger than 35 who had recovered from COVID-19. Sequenced sample: PBMCs or T cells enriched from blood (not recorded which). The chain joins TRBV10-1 to TRBJ1-5, with TRBD1 matching over 7 bases. The CDR3: CASTMNAVGGPQPQHF. CDR3 nucleotide sequence: TGCGCCAGCACCATGAACGCGGTAGGGGGCCCTCAACCCCAGCATTTT.